Below are 6 T cell receptor beta chains sequenced from a single sample in a study of cytomegalovirus exposure and HLA in healthy donors. The PCR made use of 60 Vbeta and 13 Jbeta primers. Generated by immunoSEQ multiplex PCR, the TCRdb table keeps only in-frame clones and is missing some. The sample holds roughly 160,000 clones, 65% to 85% seen once. Sequenced sample: PBMCs. The receptor source for this set is a boy younger than 10 in good health and CMV-seronegative.

In this sample, this clone turned up a few times. The chain links TRBV4-3 to TRBJ1-1; no clear D. The CDR3 runs to 15 residues. Germline values: CDR1 LGHNA, CDR2 YSLEER. V lost 0 bases to trimming and J lost 1 base, with 9 bases between them. The CDR3 sequence: CASSQDRGANTEAFF. The CDR3 DNA follows: TGCGCCAGCAGCCAAGATCGCGGCGCGAACACTGAAGCTTTCTTT.

The CDR3 sequence: CASSQQGETQYF. CDR3 nucleotide sequence: TGTGCCAGCAGTCAACAGGGAGAGACCCAGTACTTC. The chain has TRBV6-5 and TRBJ2-5; tentatively, D is TRBD1 (6 bases). Trimming removed 5 bases from V and 4 bases from J, with 8 bases in between. CDR1 and CDR2 from the germline V gene are MNHEY and SVGAGI. This CDR3 comprises 12 residues.

This clone appeared a single time. This same CDR3 is encoded by further DNA sequences in the sample. V and J are TRBV11-2 and TRBJ1-2; TRBD1 matches 8 bases. This CDR3 comprises 14 residues. Germline V gene data show CDR1 as SGHAT and CDR2 as FQNNGV. After removal of 4 bases from V and 5 bases from J, the junction contained 6 bases not matched to a gene. This CDR3 reads CASSSGQGPYGYTF. In DNA, the CDR3 is TGTGCCAGCAGCTCAGGACAGGGCCCATATGGCTACACCTTC.

This clone came up once. In DNA, the CDR3 is TGTGCCAGCAGCCCTGGACAGGGGGGCTATGGCTACACCTTC. Its translation: CASSPGQGGYGYTF. The chain joins TRBV6-5 to TRBJ1-2; the match to TRBD1 covers 10 bases. Germline CDR1 and CDR2: MNHEY and SVGAGI. Unmatched junction bases numbered 5, after V lost 6 bases and J lost 4 bases. The CDR3 extends over 14 amino acids.

The chain employs TRBV2 and TRBJ2-2, with 9 nucleotides matching TRBD2. V gave up 6 bases and J gave up 5 bases; unmatched junction bases: 7. This CDR3 has 15 amino acids. CDR1 is SNHLY and CDR2 is FYNNEI in the germline V gene. The DNA for the CDR3 is TGTGCCAGCAGGCCCAGCGGGAGGTGGACCGGGGAGCTGTTTTTT. As protein: CASRPSGRWTGELFF.

The sample holds a few counts of this clone. The chain carries TRBV14 and TRBJ2-2; 7 bases match TRBD1. Germline V lookup: CDR1 SGHDN, CDR2 FVKESK. The V and J ends lost 2 bases and 8 bases, in that order; junction bases with no gene match: 8. This CDR3 comprises 15 residues. This chain's CDR3 is CASSQNRGVRGELFF. DNA of the CDR3: TGTGCCAGCAGCCAAAACAGGGGCGTAAGGGGGGAGCTGTTTTTT. Together with reference TRBV14 and TRBJ2-2, the CDR3 gives the full variable domain: EAGVTQFPSHSVIEKGQTVTLRCDPISGHDNLYWYRRVMGKEIKFLLHFVKESKQDESGMPNNRFLAERTGGTYSTLKVQPAELEDSGVYFCASSQNRGVRGELFFGEGSRLTVL.